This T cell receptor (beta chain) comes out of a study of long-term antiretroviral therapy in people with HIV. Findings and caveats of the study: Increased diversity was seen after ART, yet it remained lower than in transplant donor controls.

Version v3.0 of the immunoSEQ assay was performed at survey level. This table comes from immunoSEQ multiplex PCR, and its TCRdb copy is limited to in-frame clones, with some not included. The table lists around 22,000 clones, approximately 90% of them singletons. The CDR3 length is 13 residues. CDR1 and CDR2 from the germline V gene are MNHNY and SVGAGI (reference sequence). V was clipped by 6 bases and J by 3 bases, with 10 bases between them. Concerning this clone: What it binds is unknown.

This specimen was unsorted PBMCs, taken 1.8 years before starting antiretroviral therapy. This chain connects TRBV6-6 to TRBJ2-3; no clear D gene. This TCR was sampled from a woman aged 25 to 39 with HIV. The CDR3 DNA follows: TGTGCCAGCAGAGGATTGGGAACAGATACGCAGTATTTT. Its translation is CASRGLGTDTQYF.